The 3 T cell receptor beta chains below were found in one sample sequenced in a study of blood T cell repertoires in COVID-19. The assay was immunoSEQ multiplex PCR, and TCRdb's table has in-frame clones only and misses some. This repertoire shows about 360,000 clones, approximately 89% found once; its top ten account for approximately 1.8%. Material for sequencing was PBMCs or T cells enriched from blood (not recorded which). The receptors here all came from a middle-aged man in a cohort exposed to, infected with or recovered from COVID-19 (not recorded which).

This chain joins TRBV5-1 and TRBJ1-4, with 9 nucleotides matching TRBD1. CDR1 and CDR2 (germline): SGHRS, YFSETQ. Unmatched junction bases numbered 6, after V lost 4 bases and J lost 8 bases. This CDR3 is 14 amino acids long. CDR3 DNA: TGCGCCAGCAGCCGGGACAGGGTAAACGAAAAACTGTTTTTT. Its protein is CASSRDRVNEKLFF.

J is TRBJ2-1 and V is TRBV3-1 (or the pseudogene TRBV3-2); 7 bases match TRBD2. V was pared by 5 bases and J by 8 bases, with 9 bases of the junction left unmatched. The germline CDR1 and CDR2 sequences are LGHDT and YNNKEL (reference sequence). The CDR3 covers 14 residues. CDR3: CASSFRTRLHEQFF. CDR3 bases: TGTGCCAGCAGCTTCCGGACTAGACTCCATGAGCAGTTCTTC.

The genes are TRBV5-1 and TRBJ1-2; 7 nucleotides agree with TRBD1. CDR3 length equals 17 residues. The trim removed 4 bases at V and 1 base at J, leaving 13 bases unmatched. Per the germline V gene, CDR1 is SGHRS and CDR2 is YFSETQ. CDR3 DNA sequence: TGCGCCAGCAGCCCACACGCTGACAGGGCCCTTAACTATGGCTACACCTTC. It specifies CASSPHADRALNYGYTF.